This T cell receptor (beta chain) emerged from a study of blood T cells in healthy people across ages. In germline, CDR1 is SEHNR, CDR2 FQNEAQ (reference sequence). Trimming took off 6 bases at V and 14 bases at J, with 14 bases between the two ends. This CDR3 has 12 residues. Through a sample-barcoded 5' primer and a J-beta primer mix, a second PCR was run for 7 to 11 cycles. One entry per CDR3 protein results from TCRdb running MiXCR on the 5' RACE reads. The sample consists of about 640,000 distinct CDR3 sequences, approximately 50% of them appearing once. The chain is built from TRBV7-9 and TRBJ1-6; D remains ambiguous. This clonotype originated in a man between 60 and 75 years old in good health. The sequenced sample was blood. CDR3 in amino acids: CASSPPSLALHF. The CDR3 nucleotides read TGTGCCAGCAGTCCCCCCTCATTGGCCCTCCACTTT.